A selection of T cell receptor beta chains follows, all from one sample in a study of spatial heterogeneity in lung cancer. TCRdb called the 5' RACE reads again in MiXCR, with one record for every CDR3 protein. The table has about 95,000 distinct CDR3 sequences, 7% to 9% seen once. The sequencing here drew on PBMCs, taken at surgery. These receptor sequences come from a male donor with early-stage non-small cell lung cancer. CDR3s include the opening cysteine and the closing phenylalanine or tryptophan. Fields, in order: D gene, J gene, clone size, V gene, CDR3 protein, CDR3 DNA. A D gene is named only where the DNA matches it firmly. Not all rows give a size; the values are once, few, many and, for expanded clones, a class.

-,TRBJ1-5,few,TRBV7-2,CASSFRTGNQPQHF,TGTGCCAGCAGCTTTAGGACGGGCAATCAGCCCCAGCATTTT
-,TRBJ1-4,many,TRBV12-3/TRBV12-4,CASSAGYLSTNEKLFF,TGTGCCAGCAGTGCAGGGTATTTGTCGACTAATGAAAAACTGTTTTTT
-,TRBJ2-1,few,TRBV11-2,CASSLGTDRYNEQFF,TGTGCCAGCAGCTTAGGGACAGACCGTTACAATGAGCAGTTCTTC
-,TRBJ2-6,-,TRBV4-3,CASSQDIGSGANVLTF,TGCGCCAGCAGCCAAGATATCGGTTCCGGGGCCAACGTCCTGACTTTC
TRBD1,TRBJ2-7,many,TRBV12-3/TRBV12-4,CASRATGGLNYEQYF,TGTGCCAGCAGGGCGACAGGGGGCCTAAACTACGAGCAGTACTTC
-,TRBJ2-1,-,TRBV5-1,CASSLGPRSSYNEQFF,TGCGCCAGCAGCTTGGGGCCCAGGAGCTCCTACAATGAGCAGTTCTTC
-,TRBJ2-1,many,TRBV3-1,CASSRSLAITYNEQFF,TGTGCCAGCAGCCGTTCGCTAGCCATCACCTACAATGAGCAGTTCTTC
TRBD2,TRBJ2-7,-,TRBV6-2/TRBV6-3,CASSYSQGGVSYEQYF,TGTGCCAGCAGTTACTCGCAGGGAGGGGTCTCCTACGAGCAGTACTTC
TRBD2,TRBJ2-7,few,TRBV7-2,CASSLYAAGVSEQYF,TGTGCCAGCAGCTTATACGCAGCGGGAGTATCCGAGCAGTACTTC
-,TRBJ1-5,-,TRBV5-1,CASSPVGGNQPQHF,TGCGCCAGCAGCCCAGTTGGAGGGAATCAGCCCCAGCATTTT
-,TRBJ2-3,-,TRBV12-3/TRBV12-4,CASTEDLVTDTQYF,TGTGCCAGCACCGAAGACTTGGTAACAGATACGCAGTATTTT
-,TRBJ1-6,many,TRBV6-1,CASSEAQRSPYNSPLHF,TGTGCCAGCAGTGAAGCGCAACGTTCCCCCTATAATTCACCCCTCCACTTT
-,TRBJ1-2,-,TRBV5-1,CASSSGYPGMGDGYTF,TGCGCCAGCAGCTCCGGGTATCCAGGGATGGGCGATGGCTACACCTTC
-,TRBJ1-1,many,TRBV7-2,CASSLWGGRTEAFF,TGTGCCAGCAGCTTATGGGGAGGAAGGACTGAAGCTTTCTTT
TRBD1,TRBJ1-5,-,TRBV18,CASSQGADQPQHF,TGTGCCAGCTCACAGGGGGCGGATCAGCCCCAGCATTTT
-,TRBJ2-1,many,TRBV28,CASSFNGPAASSYNEQFF,TGTGCCAGCAGTTTTAATGGCCCGGCTGCAAGCTCCTACAATGAGCAGTTCTTC
-,TRBJ1-6,many,TRBV27,CASSPQGWADSPLHF,TGTGCCAGCAGTCCACAGGGATGGGCGGATTCACCCCTCCACTTT
-,TRBJ2-7,few,TRBV28,CASSPRGEQYF,TGTGCCAGCAGTCCCCGAGGCGAGCAGTACTTC
TRBD2,TRBJ2-1,many,TRBV6-2/TRBV6-3,CASSVAGLSYNEQFF,TGTGCCAGCAGTGTAGCGGGCCTCTCCTACAATGAGCAGTTCTTC
-,TRBJ2-2,many,TRBV20-1,CSAREGYTNTGELFF,TGCAGTGCCAGAGAGGGATACACGAACACCGGGGAGCTGTTTTTT
-,TRBJ1-2,-,TRBV20-1,CSVRGPRGGPGYTF,TGCAGTGTTAGAGGCCCTAGGGGGGGCCCTGGCTACACCTTC
TRBD1,TRBJ1-4,many,TRBV20-1,CSARVAGGIINEKLFF,TGCAGTGCTAGGGTCGCAGGGGGCATTATTAATGAAAAACTGTTTTTT